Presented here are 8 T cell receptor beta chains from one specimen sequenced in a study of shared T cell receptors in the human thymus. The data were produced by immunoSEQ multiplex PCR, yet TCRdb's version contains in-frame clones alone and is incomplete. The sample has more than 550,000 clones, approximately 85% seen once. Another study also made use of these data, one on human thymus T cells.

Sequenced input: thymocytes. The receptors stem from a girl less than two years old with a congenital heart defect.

CDR3 in DNA: TGTGCCAGCTCACCACTCCGGGACAGGAACACCGGGGAGCTGTTTTTT. Translated, it gives CASSPLRDRNTGELFF. The gene calls are TRBV18 and TRBJ2-2; TRBD1 matches at 7 bases. The CDR3 length is 16 residues. With V trimmed by 1 base and J by 1 base, 3 bases remained unmatched. Germline V gives CDR1 KGHSH, CDR2 LQKENI.

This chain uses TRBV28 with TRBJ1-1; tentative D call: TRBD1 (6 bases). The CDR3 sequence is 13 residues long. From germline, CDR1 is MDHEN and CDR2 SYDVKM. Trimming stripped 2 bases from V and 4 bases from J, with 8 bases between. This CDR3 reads CASSLVTGTEAFF. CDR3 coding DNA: TGTGCCAGCAGTTTAGTGACAGGCACTGAAGCTTTCTTT.

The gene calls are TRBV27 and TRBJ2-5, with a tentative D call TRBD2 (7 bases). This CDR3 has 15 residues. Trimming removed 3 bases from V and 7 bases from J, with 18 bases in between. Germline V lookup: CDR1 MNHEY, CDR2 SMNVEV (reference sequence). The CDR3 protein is CASSFGRGGAATQYF. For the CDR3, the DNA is TGTGCCAGCAGTTTTGGTAGGGGGGGGGCGGCGACCCAGTACTTC.

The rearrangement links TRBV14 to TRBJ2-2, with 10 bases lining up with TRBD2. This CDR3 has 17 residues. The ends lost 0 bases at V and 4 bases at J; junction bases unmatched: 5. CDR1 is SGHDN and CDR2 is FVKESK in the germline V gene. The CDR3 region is CASSQDTSGGATGELFF. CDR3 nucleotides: TGTGCCAGCAGCCAAGATACGAGCGGGGGGGCCACCGGGGAGCTGTTTTTT.

Written as DNA, the CDR3 is TGTGCCAGCAGTGTTGGGGGCCTACCCATGAACACTGAAGCTTTCTTT. Translating gives CASSVGGLPMNTEAFF. V is TRBV6-1 and J is TRBJ1-1; D possibly corresponds to TRBD1 (6 bases). CDR1 is MNHNS and CDR2 is SASEGT in the germline V gene. CDR3 length equals 16 residues. Trimming shortened V by 4 bases and J by 0 bases, and 15 bases separated the two germline ends.

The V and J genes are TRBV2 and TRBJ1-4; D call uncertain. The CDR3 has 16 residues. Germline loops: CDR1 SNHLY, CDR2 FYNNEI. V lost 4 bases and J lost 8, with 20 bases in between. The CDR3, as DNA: TGTGCCAGCAGTGGGCACCCTTGGTTGCCGCTCGAAAAACTGTTTTTT. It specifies CASSGHPWLPLEKLFF. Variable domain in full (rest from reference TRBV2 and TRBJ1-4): EPEVTQTPSHQVTQMGQEVILRCVPISNHLYFYWYRQILGQKVEFLVSFYNNEISEKSEIFDDQFSVERPDGSNFTLKIRSTKLEDSAMYFCASSGHPWLPLEKLFFGSGTQLSVL.

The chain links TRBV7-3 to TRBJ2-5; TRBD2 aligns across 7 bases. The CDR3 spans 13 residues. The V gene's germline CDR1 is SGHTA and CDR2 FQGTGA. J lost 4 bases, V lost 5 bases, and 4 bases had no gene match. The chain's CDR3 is CASSPGLGETQYF. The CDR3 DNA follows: TGTGCCAGCAGCCCAGGACTAGGAGAGACCCAGTACTTC.

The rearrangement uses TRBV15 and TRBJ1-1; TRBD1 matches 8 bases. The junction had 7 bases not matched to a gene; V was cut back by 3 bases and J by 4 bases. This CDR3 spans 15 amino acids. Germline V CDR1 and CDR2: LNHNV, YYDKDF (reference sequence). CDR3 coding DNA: TGTGCCACCAGCAGCCCGACAGGGGAGGGCACTGAAGCTTTCTTT. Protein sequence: CATSSPTGEGTEAFF.